A selection of T cell receptor beta chains follows, all from one sample in a study of CD8 T cells in Susac syndrome. From the immunoSEQ multiplex PCR reads, TCRdb called clonotypes with MiXCR, one entry per CDR3 protein. The repertoire holds about 160,000 distinct CDR3 sequences, with about 96% as singletons. Sequenced input: CD4+ T cells from PBMCs. These receptor sequences come from a human donor with Susac syndrome. The CDR3 runs from the conserved cysteine through the conserved F or W. D genes are given only for firm matches. A row's size may be missing; if present it is once, few, many or a size class.

v_gene,d_gene,j_gene,abundance,CDR3aa,CDR3nt
TRBV25-1,.,TRBJ2-7,.,CARLEQYF,TGTGCAAGGCTCGAGCAGTACTTC
TRBV28,.,TRBJ2-3,.,CASSRGRTPDTQYF,TGTGCCAGCAGCCGCGGACGGACTCCGGATACGCAGTATTTT
TRBV5-1,.,TRBJ2-1,.,CASSWPDTFEQFF,TGCGCCAGCAGCTGGCCCGACACTTTCGAGCAGTTCTTC
TRBV5-4,.,TRBJ2-3,once,CASSKTGGQRSDTQYF,TGTGCCAGCAGCAAGACCGGAGGACAGCGGTCGGATACGCAGTATTTT
TRBV29-1,.,TRBJ2-7,.,CSAYTPGPSGEQYF,TGCAGCGCCTACACTCCGGGGCCCTCAGGTGAGCAGTACTTC
TRBV11-1,.,TRBJ2-1,once,CASGGTYNEQFF,TGTGCCAGCGGGGGGACTTACAATGAGCAGTTCTTC
TRBV7-8,.,TRBJ1-4,once,CASSLEGGHLGKLFF,TGTGCCAGCAGCTTAGAGGGGGGACATCTCGGAAAACTGTTTTTT
TRBV27,.,TRBJ2-3,.,CVSSSTDTQYF,TGTGTCAGCAGTTCGACAGATACGCAGTATTTT
TRBV29-1,TRBD1,TRBJ1-1,.,CSVGDRGFAAEAFF,TGCAGCGTTGGGGACAGGGGATTTGCGGCTGAAGCTTTCTTT
TRBV9,.,TRBJ2-7,.,CASSPSRASYEQYF,TGTGCCAGCAGCCCCAGTCGGGCGTCCTACGAGCAGTACTTC
TRBV29-1,.,TRBJ2-1,.,CSVSSYNEQFF,TGCAGCGTCAGCTCCTACAATGAGCAGTTCTTC
TRBV15,.,TRBJ2-2,.,CATSRDSALTGELFF,TGTGCCACCAGCAGAGACTCCGCCCTGACCGGGGAGCTGTTTTTT
TRBV19,.,TRBJ2-1,.,CASSIDLATYNEQFF,TGTGCCAGTAGTATAGATCTGGCCACCTACAATGAGCAGTTCTTC
TRBV4-3,.,TRBJ1-1,.,CASSQGGGVNTEAFF,TGCGCCAGCAGCCAAGGTGGAGGGGTGAACACTGAAGCTTTCTTT
TRBV6-2/TRBV6-3,.,TRBJ1-2,.,CASRTSIYGYTF,TGTGCCAGCAGGACTTCAATTTATGGCTACACCTTC
TRBV30,.,TRBJ2-7,.,CAWGPYEQYF,TGTGCCTGGGGACCCTACGAGCAGTACTTC
TRBV12-3/TRBV12-4,.,TRBJ2-7,.,CASSLSVPEQYF,TGTGCCAGCAGTTTATCGGTACCAGAGCAGTACTTC
TRBV2,TRBD2,TRBJ2-5,.,CASSEGGGRRETQYF,TGTGCCAGCAGTGAAGGTGGCGGGAGGAGGGAGACCCAGTACTTC
TRBV3-1,.,TRBJ2-1,.,CASSQRVYGEQFF,TGTGCCAGCAGCCAAAGGGTGTACGGGGAGCAGTTCTTC
TRBV20-1,.,TRBJ2-2,.,CSAPMSGGVNTGELFF,TGCAGTGCCCCAATGTCTGGCGGAGTAAACACCGGGGAGCTGTTTTTT
TRBV28,TRBD1,TRBJ1-2,.,CASTLMTGVYGYTF,TGTGCCAGCACCCTAATGACAGGGGTCTATGGCTACACCTTC
TRBV10-3,.,TRBJ2-2,once,CAISEPEGRARTGELFF,TGTGCCATCAGTGAACCTGAGGGACGGGCGAGGACCGGGGAGCTGTTTTTT
TRBV28,.,TRBJ1-5,.,CASSPPQGAAGQPQHF,TGTGCCAGCAGCCCACCCCAGGGAGCAGCGGGTCAGCCCCAGCATTTT
TRBV5-4,.,TRBJ2-3,.,CASSLADRTDTQYF,TGTGCCAGCAGCTTGGCGGACCGCACAGATACGCAGTATTTT